This T cell receptor (beta chain) was profiled in a study of response to subunit inactivated influenza vaccine. Concerning this clonotype: Its cognate antigen is unknown.

TCRdb called the RT-PCR reads again in MiXCR, with one record for every CDR3 protein. The table includes hundreds of thousands of distinct CDR3 sequences, 14% detected once. This CDR3 spans 13 amino acids. With 5 bases removed from V and 7 bases from J, the gap between germline ends came to 13 bases. Germline V lookup: CDR1 SEHNR, CDR2 FQNEAQ (reference sequence). The study's findings and limits: The authors suggested that few new T cells are recruited per seasonal influenza vaccination.

Material: PBMCs from blood, obtained roughly 2 weeks before vaccination. The receptor comes from a man aged 50 or older who received an inactivated influenza vaccine. V and J are TRBV7-9 and TRBJ2-3; unclear D gene. The CDR3 region is CASSIIARNTQYF. The DNA for the CDR3 is TGTGCCAGCAGCATAATCGCTAGGAATACGCAGTATTTT.